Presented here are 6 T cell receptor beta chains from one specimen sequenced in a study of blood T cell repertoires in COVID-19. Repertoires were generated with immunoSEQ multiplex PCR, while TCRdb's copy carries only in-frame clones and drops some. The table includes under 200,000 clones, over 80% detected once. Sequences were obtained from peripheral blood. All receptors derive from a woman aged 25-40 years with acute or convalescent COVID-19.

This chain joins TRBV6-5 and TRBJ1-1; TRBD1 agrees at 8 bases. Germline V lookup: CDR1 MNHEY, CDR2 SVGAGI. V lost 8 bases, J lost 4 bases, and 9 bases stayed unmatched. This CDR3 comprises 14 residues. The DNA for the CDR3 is TGTGCCAGCGCGTTGTCAGGGGGCTTCACTGAAGCTTTCTTT. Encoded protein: CASALSGGFTEAFF.

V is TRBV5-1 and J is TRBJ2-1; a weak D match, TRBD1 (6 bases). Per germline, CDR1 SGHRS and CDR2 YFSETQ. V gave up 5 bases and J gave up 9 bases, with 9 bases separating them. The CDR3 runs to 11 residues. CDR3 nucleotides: TGCGCCAGCAGACAGGGTGGTGAGCAGTTCTTC. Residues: CASRQGGEQFF.

The CDR3 DNA reads as TGTGCCAGCAGCGTTGATACAGGGATTCGCACCGGGGAGCTGTTTTTT. Translated: CASSVDTGIRTGELFF. V is TRBV9 and J is TRBJ2-2, with a weak D call TRBD1 (6 bases). Germline V lookup: CDR1 SGDLS, CDR2 YYNGEE. V gave up 2 bases and J gave up 4 bases, with 15 bases separating them. This CDR3 has 16 residues.

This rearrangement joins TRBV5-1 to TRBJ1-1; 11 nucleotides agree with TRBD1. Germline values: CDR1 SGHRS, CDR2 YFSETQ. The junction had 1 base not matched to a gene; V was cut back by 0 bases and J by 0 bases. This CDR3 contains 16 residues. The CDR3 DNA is TGCGCCAGCAGCTTGGTGGACAGGGGGCTGAACACTGAAGCTTTCTTT. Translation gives CASSLVDRGLNTEAFF.

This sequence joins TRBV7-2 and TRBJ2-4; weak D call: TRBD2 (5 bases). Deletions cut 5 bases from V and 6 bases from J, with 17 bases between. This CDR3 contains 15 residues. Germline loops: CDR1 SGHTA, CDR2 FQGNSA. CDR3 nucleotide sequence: TGTGCCAGCAGCGCGGACTCCGCCTCTTTAAACATTCAGTACTTC. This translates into CASSADSASLNIQYF. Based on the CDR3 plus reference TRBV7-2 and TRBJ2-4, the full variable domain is GAGVSQSPSNKVTEKGKDVELRCDPISGHTALYWYRQSLGQGLEFLIYFQGNSAPDKSGLPSDRFSAERTGGSVSTLTIQRTQQEDSAVYLCASSADSASLNIQYFGAGTRLSVL.

The CDR3 is CASSLQAPRDTIYF. CDR3 bases: TGCGCCAGCAGCTTACAGGCCCCTCGTGACACCATATATTTT. The chain is built from TRBV10-2 and TRBJ1-3; D is perhaps TRBD1 (5 bases). CDR3 size: 14 residues. Germline V gene lookup returns CDR1 WSHSY and CDR2 SAAADI. V lost 6 bases and J lost 8, with 17 bases in between.